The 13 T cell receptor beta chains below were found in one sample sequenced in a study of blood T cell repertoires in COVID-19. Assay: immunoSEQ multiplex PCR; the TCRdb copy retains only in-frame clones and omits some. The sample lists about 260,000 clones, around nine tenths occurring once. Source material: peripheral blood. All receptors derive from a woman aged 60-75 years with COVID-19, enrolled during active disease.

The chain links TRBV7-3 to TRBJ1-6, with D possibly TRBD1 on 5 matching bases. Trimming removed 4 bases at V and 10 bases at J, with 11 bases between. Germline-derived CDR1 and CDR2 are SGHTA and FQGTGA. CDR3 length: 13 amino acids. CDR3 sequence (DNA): TGTGCCAGCAGCTCCTCGGGGGACTCACCCCTCCACTTT. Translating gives CASSSSGDSPLHF.

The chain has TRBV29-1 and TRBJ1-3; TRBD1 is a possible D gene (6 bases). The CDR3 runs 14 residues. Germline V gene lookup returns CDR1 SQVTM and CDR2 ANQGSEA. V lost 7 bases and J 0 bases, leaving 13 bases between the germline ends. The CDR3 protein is CSATGLPSGNTIYF. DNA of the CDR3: TGCAGCGCCACAGGGCTACCCTCTGGAAACACCATATATTTT.

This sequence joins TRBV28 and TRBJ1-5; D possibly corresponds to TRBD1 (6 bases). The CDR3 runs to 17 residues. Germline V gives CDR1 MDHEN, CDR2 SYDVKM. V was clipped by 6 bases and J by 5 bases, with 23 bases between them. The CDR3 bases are TGTGCCAGCAGCCCCCCGGGGGGAGTGAGGGGGTATCAGCCCCAGCATTTT. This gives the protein CASSPPGGVRGYQPQHF.

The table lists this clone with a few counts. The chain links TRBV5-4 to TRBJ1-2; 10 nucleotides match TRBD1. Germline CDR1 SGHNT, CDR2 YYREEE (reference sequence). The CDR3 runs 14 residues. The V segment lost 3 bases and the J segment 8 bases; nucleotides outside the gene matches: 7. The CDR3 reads CASSSRQGAEGYTF. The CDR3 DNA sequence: TGTGCCAGCAGCTCAAGACAGGGGGCAGAAGGCTACACCTTC.

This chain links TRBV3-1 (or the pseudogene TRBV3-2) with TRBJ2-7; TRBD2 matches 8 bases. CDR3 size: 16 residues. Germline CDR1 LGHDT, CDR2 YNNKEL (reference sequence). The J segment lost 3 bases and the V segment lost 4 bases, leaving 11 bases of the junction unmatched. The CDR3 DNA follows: TGTGCCAGCAGCCCCGCGTGGGGCGGGAGGAACTACGAGCAGTACTTC. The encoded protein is CASSPAWGGRNYEQYF.

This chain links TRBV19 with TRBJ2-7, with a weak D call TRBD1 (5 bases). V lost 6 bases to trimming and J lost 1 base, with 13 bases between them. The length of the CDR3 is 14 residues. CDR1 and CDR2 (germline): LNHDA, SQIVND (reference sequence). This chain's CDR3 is CASRPTDTSYEQYF. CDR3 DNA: TGTGCCAGTAGACCGACGGACACGTCCTACGAGCAGTACTTC. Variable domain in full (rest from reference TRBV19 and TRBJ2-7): DGGITQSPKYLFRKEGQNVTLSCEQNLNHDAMYWYRQDPGQGLRLIYYSQIVNDFQKGDIAEGYSVSREKKESFPLTVTSAQKNPTAFYLCASRPTDTSYEQYFGPGTRLTVT.

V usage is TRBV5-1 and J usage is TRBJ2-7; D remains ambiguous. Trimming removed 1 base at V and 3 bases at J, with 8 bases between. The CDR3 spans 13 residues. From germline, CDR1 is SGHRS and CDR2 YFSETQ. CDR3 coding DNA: TGCGCCAGCAGCTTGTGGCTCAACTACGAGCAGTACTTC. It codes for CASSLWLNYEQYF.

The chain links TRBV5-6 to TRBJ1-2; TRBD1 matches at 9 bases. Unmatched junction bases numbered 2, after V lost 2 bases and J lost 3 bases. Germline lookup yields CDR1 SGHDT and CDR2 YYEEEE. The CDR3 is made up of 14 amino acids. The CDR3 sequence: CASSLRQGDYGYTF. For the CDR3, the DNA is TGTGCCAGCAGCTTAAGACAGGGGGACTATGGCTACACCTTC.

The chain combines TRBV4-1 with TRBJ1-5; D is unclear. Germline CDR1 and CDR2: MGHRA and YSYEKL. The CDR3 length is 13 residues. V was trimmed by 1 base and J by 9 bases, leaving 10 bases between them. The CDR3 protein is CASSQGTGRPQHF. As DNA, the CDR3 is TGCGCCAGCAGCCAAGGCACGGGGAGGCCCCAGCATTTT.

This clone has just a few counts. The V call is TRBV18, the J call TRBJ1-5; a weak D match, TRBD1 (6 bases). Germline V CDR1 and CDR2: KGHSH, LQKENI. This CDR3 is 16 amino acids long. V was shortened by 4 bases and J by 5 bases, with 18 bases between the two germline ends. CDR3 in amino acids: CASSRYARQEHQPQHF. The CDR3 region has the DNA TGTGCCAGCTCACGGTATGCAAGACAGGAACATCAGCCCCAGCATTTT. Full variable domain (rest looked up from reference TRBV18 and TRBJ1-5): NAGVMQNPRHLVRRRGQEARLRCSPMKGHSHVYWYRQLPEEGLKFMVYLQKENIIDESGMPKERFSAEFPKEGPSILRIQQVVRGDSAAYFCASSRYARQEHQPQHFGDGTRLSIL.

CDR3 residues: CASSSQGLAANEQFF. In DNA, the CDR3 is TGTGCCAGCAGCTCCCAGGGACTAGCAGCCAATGAGCAGTTCTTC. J is TRBJ2-1 and V is TRBV3-1 (or the pseudogene TRBV3-2); 9 bases are a match to TRBD2. Germline V gives CDR1 LGHDT, CDR2 YNNKEL (reference sequence). This CDR3 has 15 residues. Trimming at V came to 5 bases and at J to 6 bases, leaving 8 bases not matched to a gene.

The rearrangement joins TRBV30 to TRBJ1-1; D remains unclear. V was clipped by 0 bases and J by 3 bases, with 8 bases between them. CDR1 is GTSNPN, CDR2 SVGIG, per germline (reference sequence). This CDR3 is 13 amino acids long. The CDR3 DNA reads TGTGCCTGGAGTGTAAAGAGGGACACTGAAGCTTTCTTT. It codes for CAWSVKRDTEAFF.

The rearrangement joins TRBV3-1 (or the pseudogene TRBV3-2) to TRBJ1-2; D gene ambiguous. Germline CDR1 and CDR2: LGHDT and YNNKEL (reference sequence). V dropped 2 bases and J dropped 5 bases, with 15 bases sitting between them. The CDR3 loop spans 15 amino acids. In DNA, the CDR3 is TGTGCCAGCAGCCAAAGTGGACTCCCCTCGTATGGCTACACCTTC. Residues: CASSQSGLPSYGYTF.